This T cell receptor beta chain was profiled in a study of blood T cell repertoires in COVID-19. On the study more broadly: Samples came from the United States, Italy and Spain, spanning acute and convalescent COVID-19.

In germline, CDR1 is SNHLY, CDR2 FYNNEI. The trim removed 5 bases at V and 0 bases at J, leaving 7 bases unmatched. The length of the CDR3 is 16 residues. Only in-frame clones appear in the TCRdb table, and some are missing; sequencing was by immunoSEQ multiplex PCR. The table lists around 130,000 clones, roughly 90% of them singletons, with under 4.5% in the top ten. The clonotype comes from a man between 50 and 59 years old with active COVID-19. Sequencing input: peripheral blood. The chain has TRBV2 and TRBJ2-3; TRBD1 matches at 8 bases. CDR3 residues: CASSHQDRVSTDTQYF. The CDR3, as DNA: TGTGCCAGCAGTCACCAGGACAGGGTTAGCACAGATACGCAGTATTTT.